Reported below is one T cell receptor (beta chain). The record originates from a study of blood T cell repertoires in COVID-19. On the study more broadly: Some COVID-19 samples were acute and others convalescent; all came from the United States, Italy and Spain.

Sequencing was performed with immunoSEQ multiplex PCR; in TCRdb, only in-frame clones are kept and a portion is missing. The top ten clones hold less than 3% of a sample with about 100,000 clones, roughly 85% of them seen once. The V end was cut by 0 bases, the J end by 5 bases, with 20 bases between. The length of the CDR3 is 18 residues. Germline V gene data show CDR1 as MGHRA and CDR2 as YSYEKL. This clonotype originated in a woman aged 50 to 60 who had recovered from COVID-19. The rearrangement links TRBV4-1 to TRBJ2-1; D possibly corresponds to TRBD2 (6 bases). The specimen was PBMCs or T cells enriched from blood (not recorded which). The CDR3 DNA reads as TGCGCCAGCAGCCAAGATGAGTTAACATTGATAGCGGACAATGAGCAGTTCTTC. Its translation: CASSQDELTLIADNEQFF.